One sample yielded the 10 T cell receptor beta chains listed below, sequenced in a study of blood T cell repertoires in COVID-19. TCRdb's copy holds only in-frame clones and misses some; the assay was immunoSEQ multiplex PCR. This repertoire shows roughly 190,000 clones, over 75% found once; its top ten account for 0.5% to 0.65%. Material for sequencing was peripheral blood. These receptors came from a man aged 50-59 years with acute or convalescent COVID-19.

This clone was counted once. The chain recombines TRBV7-9 with TRBJ2-2; D is unclear. V lost 1 base, J lost 6 bases, and 18 bases lay in between. CDR3 size: 17 residues. Per germline, CDR1 SEHNR and CDR2 FQNEAQ (reference sequence). CDR3 region: CASSLVVGVDTAGELFF. The DNA for the CDR3 is TGTGCCAGCAGCTTAGTAGTCGGAGTGGATACGGCCGGGGAGCTGTTTTTT.

The J gene is TRBJ2-7, the V gene TRBV19; D is perhaps TRBD1 (6 bases). The germline V gene encodes CDR1 LNHDA and CDR2 SQIVND (reference sequence). The CDR3 consists of 15 residues. Trimming stripped 2 bases from V and 2 bases from J, with 13 bases between. The CDR3 region has the DNA TGTGCCAGTAGTATAAGCCCTCGGGACACCTACGAGCAGTACTTC. It is translated as CASSISPRDTYEQYF.

The chain couples TRBV18 to TRBJ2-1, with a possible D match to TRBD1 (5 bases). The CDR3 is 13 amino acids. Trimming stripped 3 bases from V and 5 bases from J, with 8 bases between. Germline-derived CDR1 and CDR2 are KGHSH and LQKENI. The CDR3 region has the DNA TGTGCCAGCTCACCCGACAGAAACAATGAGCAGTTCTTC. Translated: CASSPDRNNEQFF.

J is TRBJ2-7 and V is TRBV6-5; 12 bases align to TRBD2. Per the germline V gene, CDR1 is MNHEY and CDR2 is SVGAGI. The CDR3 has 15 amino acids. V was pared by 6 bases and J by 0 bases, with 3 bases of the junction left unmatched. CDR3 sequence reads: CASRLAGGFSYEQYF. DNA for the CDR3: TGTGCCAGCAGGCTAGCGGGAGGGTTCTCCTACGAGCAGTACTTC.

V is TRBV28 and J is TRBJ2-2; 8 bases map to TRBD2. Trimming took 2 bases from V and 0 from J; bases not matched to a gene: 11. The CDR3 runs to 19 residues. Germline lookup yields CDR1 MDHEN and CDR2 SYDVKM. For the CDR3, the DNA is TGTGCCAGCAGTTTAGCGGGAGGCTTGCGCGGAACGAACACCGGGGAGCTGTTTTTT. Translated: CASSLAGGLRGTNTGELFF. Supplemented by reference TRBV28 and TRBJ2-2, the full variable domain reads DVKVTQSSRYLVKRTGEKVFLECVQDMDHENMFWYRQDPGLGLRLIYFSYDVKMKEKGDIPEGYSVSREKKERFSLILESASTNQTSMYLCASSLAGGLRGTNTGELFFGEGSRLTVL.

This rearrangement joins TRBV19 to TRBJ1-5; D is undetermined. This CDR3 region has 14 residues. V was clipped by 5 bases and J by 4 bases, with 12 bases between them. The germline gives CDR1 LNHDA, CDR2 SQIVND (reference sequence). CDR3 nucleotides: TGTGCCAGTAGTGCCGGGAACGGGAATCAGCCCCAGCATTTT. This codes for CASSAGNGNQPQHF.

The rearrangement links TRBV29-1 to TRBJ1-4, with a possible D match to TRBD1 (5 bases). CDR1 SQVTM and CDR2 ANQGSEA come from the germline V gene. The V and J ends lost 1 base and 5 bases respectively, with 8 bases between them. The length of the CDR3 is 13 residues. The chain's CDR3 is CSVEGGGNEKLFF. Here the CDR3 DNA reads TGCAGCGTTGAAGGCGGGGGGAATGAAAAACTGTTTTTT.

J is TRBJ2-6 and V is TRBV7-9; D possibly corresponds to TRBD2 (6 bases). Looked up from germline, CDR1 is SEHNR and CDR2 is FQNEAQ (reference sequence). This CDR3 has 13 amino acids. The germline V and J ends were trimmed by 11 bases and 4 bases, with 12 bases remaining between them. Here the CDR3 reads CADRELGANVLTF. The DNA for the CDR3 is TGTGCCGACCGGGAGCTCGGGGCCAACGTCCTGACTTTC.

This sequence joins TRBV28 and TRBJ1-3; TRBD1 agrees at 7 bases. The CDR3 sequence is 17 residues long. V shed 3 bases and J 2 bases; nucleotides not matched to a gene: 10. Looked up from germline, CDR1 is MDHEN and CDR2 is SYDVKM. CDR3 coding DNA: TGTGCCAGCAGTTTGGGCAGGGGGGTTGGGACTGGAAACACCATATATTTT. It codes for CASSLGRGVGTGNTIYF. Full variable domain (missing parts from reference TRBV28 and TRBJ1-3): DVKVTQSSRYLVKRTGEKVFLECVQDMDHENMFWYRQDPGLGLRLIYFSYDVKMKEKGDIPEGYSVSREKKERFSLILESASTNQTSMYLCASSLGRGVGTGNTIYFGEGSWLTVV.

This chain joins TRBV3-1 (or the pseudogene TRBV3-2) and TRBJ2-3; D remains unclear. Per germline, CDR1 LGHDT and CDR2 YNNKEL (reference sequence). Trimming stripped 0 bases from V and 7 bases from J, with 8 bases between. CDR3 length: 13 residues. The CDR3 here is CASSQDLRYTQYF. CDR3 DNA sequence: TGTGCCAGCAGCCAAGATCTGCGCTATACGCAGTATTTT.